This is a list of T cell receptor beta chains from one sample in a study of blood T cells in healthy people across ages. MiXCR, run by TCRdb on the 5' RACE reads, gives a single entry per CDR3 protein. The sample includes 700,000 to 900,000 distinct CDR3 sequences, about 53% seen only once; the top ten take about 42%. Source material: blood. These receptors were collected from a man at least 80 years old in good health. Both conserved end residues are part of each CDR3. D genes are given only for firm matches.

TRBV6-6 | . | CASSYAQPAGANVLTF
TRBV5-1 | . | CASSSSILSSYNEQFF
TRBV6-1 | . | CASSVQQYTGELFF
TRBV2 | TRBD1 | CASRTGGNQPQHF
TRBV14 | . | CASSLTGGASNEQYF
TRBV7-9 | . | CASSLKEGDYEQFF
TRBV7-2 | . | CASSMAVNTEAFF
TRBV20-1 | . | CSANSQERYEQYF
TRBV27 | . | CASSLGGEEFF
TRBV30 | . | CAWSGDYEQYF
TRBV7-2 | . | CASRPRASSEQYF
TRBV5-1 | . | CASSLGDIAYEQYF